One and the same sample provided the 12 T cell receptor beta chains below, sequenced in a study of T cell repertoires in cytomegalovirus infection. In TCRdb, the reads were re-called with MiXCR into one record per CDR3 protein. Of about 440,000 distinct CDR3 sequences listed, roughly 30% are singletons. The sample consisted of PBMCs. These receptors originate from a human donor in good health (CMV status not recorded). Some clones in this sample may be carry-over from other donors' samples.

There are a few counts of this clonotype. The chain has TRBV11-2 and TRBJ1-3, with D perhaps matching TRBD1 (6 bases). V was pared by 7 bases and J by 0 bases, with 16 bases between. Germline CDR1 and CDR2: SGHAT and FQNNGV. The CDR3 spans 16 residues. The CDR3 here is CASTYPPGHSGNTIYF. CDR3 nucleotide sequence: TGTGCCAGCACCTACCCTCCGGGACACTCTGGAAACACCATATATTTT.

The chain recombines TRBV7-8 with TRBJ1-2, with a weak D call TRBD1 (5 bases). Germline V gene lookup returns CDR1 SGHVS and CDR2 FQNEAQ. V was pared by 0 bases and J by 8 bases, with 16 bases between. The CDR3 sequence is 15 residues long. The DNA for the CDR3 is TGTGCCAGCAGCTTAGCGCTTCGGGGGGATGGGGGCTACACCTTC. It is translated as CASSLALRGDGGYTF.

The chain joins TRBV7-3 to TRBJ2-7, with 7 bases lining up with TRBD2. From germline, CDR1 is SGHTA and CDR2 FQGTGA. Trimming took 5 bases from V and 7 from J; bases not matched to a gene: 8. The CDR3 length is 13 residues. The CDR3 DNA reads as TGTGCCAGCAGCGCCGTACTAGCGTCTGAGCAGTACTTC. Translation gives CASSAVLASEQYF. Based on the CDR3 plus reference TRBV7-3 and TRBJ2-7, the full variable domain is GAGVSQTPSNKVTEKGKYVELRCDPISGHTALYWYRQSLGQGPEFLIYFQGTGAADDSGLPNDRFFAVRPEGSVSTLKIQRTERGDSAVYLCASSAVLASEQYFGPGTRLTVT.

This clonotype has more than one count but fewer than ten. The V gene is TRBV19, the J gene TRBJ1-1, with 10 bases identical to TRBD1. Germline V CDR1 and CDR2: LNHDA, SQIVND (reference sequence). V dropped 5 bases and J dropped 0; count of bases not matched to a gene: 3. This CDR3 comprises 15 residues. The CDR3 nucleotides are TGTGCCAGTAGTGGGACAGGGGTCGTGAACACTGAAGCTTTCTTT. It encodes CASSGTGVVNTEAFF.

The table lists this clonotype with a few counts. The chain uses TRBV7-2 and TRBJ2-3, with 8 bases lining up with TRBD2. V was pared by 4 bases and J by 1 base, with 13 bases of the junction left unmatched. The CDR3 has 18 residues. The V gene's germline CDR1 is SGHTA and CDR2 FQGNSA. Here the CDR3 reads CASSSESAGLVGTDTQYF. Written as DNA, the CDR3 is TGTGCCAGCAGCTCAGAATCCGCGGGACTAGTCGGCACAGATACGCAGTATTTT.

The chain combines TRBV20-1 with TRBJ2-2; D possibly corresponds to TRBD2 (6 bases). CDR1 and CDR2 from the germline V gene are DFQATT and SNEGSKA (reference sequence). The CDR3 runs 16 residues. V was trimmed by 3 bases and J by 1 base, leaving 15 bases between them. The CDR3 region has the DNA TGCAGTGCTAGGCTCACCGGGACTTTGAACACCGGGGAGCTGTTTTTT. Amino acids: CSARLTGTLNTGELFF.

The chain recombines TRBV7-9 with TRBJ2-1; 7 nucleotides match TRBD2. The CDR3 totals 15 residues. CDR1 and CDR2 from the germline V gene are SEHNR and FQNEAQ (reference sequence). Losses at the gene ends were 3 bases for V and 8 bases for J; bases not matched to a gene: 10. The DNA for the CDR3 is TGTGCCAGCAGCTTCAGACTAGCTATCAGCGATGAGCAGTTCTTC. The encoded protein is CASSFRLAISDEQFF.

Only a few counts were recorded for this clonotype. The rearrangement joins TRBV14 to TRBJ1-1, with D unresolved. The V gene lost 1 base and the J gene lost 0 bases, with 9 bases spanning the gap. Germline-derived CDR1 and CDR2 are SGHDN and FVKESK. There are 15 residues in the CDR3. The CDR3 nucleotides are TGTGCCAGCAGCCAAGTTCCGCCAGTGAACACTGAAGCTTTCTTT. The encoded protein is CASSQVPPVNTEAFF.

The rearrangement joins TRBV11-3 to TRBJ2-5; the D gene could be TRBD1 or TRBD2 (5 bases each). The V gene lost 5 bases and the J gene lost 7 bases, with 20 bases spanning the gap. The CDR3 is 15 residues long. In germline, CDR1 is SGHNT, CDR2 YENEEA. CDR3 sequence (DNA): TGTGCCAGCAGCCCGGGACCGAATCCGATGGGGACCCAGTACTTC. Translated, it gives CASSPGPNPMGTQYF. Variable domain in full (rest from reference TRBV11-3 and TRBJ2-5): EAGVVQSPRYKIIEKKQPVAFWCNPISGHNTLYWYLQNLGQGPELLIRYENEEAVDDSQLPKDRFSAERLKGVDSTLKIQPAELGDSAVYLCASSPGPNPMGTQYFGPGTRLLVL.

Remarks on this clonotype: At one boundary the junction diverges from the germline segment, which might be a read error. The genes are TRBV19 and TRBJ1-5; 10 nucleotides align to TRBD1. Per the germline V gene, CDR1 is LNHDA and CDR2 is SQIVND (reference sequence). CDR3 length equals 18 residues. The CDR3 sequence: CASSDRDRGVRGNQLQHF. The CDR3 region has the DNA TGTGCCAGTAGCGACCGGGACAGGGGAGTTCGGGGCAATCAGCTCCAGCATTTT.

The chain joins TRBV7-8 to TRBJ2-2; D uncertain. V lost 2 bases, J lost 5 bases, and 12 bases lay in between. Germline CDR1 reads SGHVS; CDR2 reads FQNEAQ. This CDR3 has 15 amino acids. DNA for the CDR3: TGTGCCAGCAGCTTAAATACCGTCAGAACCGGGGAGCTGTTTTTT. This sequence encodes CASSLNTVRTGELFF.

In regard to this clonotype: This may stem from a read error, because a much larger clone lies one nucleotide away. The chain is built from TRBV7-6 and TRBJ2-1; D tentatively reads TRBD1 or TRBD2 (6 bases each). This CDR3 is 16 amino acids long. Germline assignment: CDR1 SGHVS and CDR2 FNYEAQ. V shed 7 bases and J shed 5 bases, with 21 bases lying between them. The DNA of the CDR3 is TGTGCCAGCACTAGCTGGGGGGCCGTGCAAAACAATGAGCAGTTCTTC. Encoded protein: CASTSWGAVQNNEQFF.